This T cell receptor (beta chain) stems from a study of CD8 T cells in Susac syndrome. Findings of the study overall: None of the CD4+ T cell repertoires in Susac syndrome showed clonal expansion.

In germline, CDR1 is SGHAT, CDR2 FQNNGV. The CDR3 is 14 residues long. V was pared by 3 bases and J by 0 bases, with 6 bases between. Regarding this clonotype: Its matching antigen is unknown.

RNA in amounts of about 0.5 to 1 ug was reverse transcribed with random hexamers. TCRdb recomputed calls from the immunoSEQ multiplex PCR reads with MiXCR, one row per CDR3 protein. Among around 170,000 distinct CDR3 sequences listed, approximately 94% were seen once. The genes are TRBV11-2 and TRBJ1-5; the D is unclear. Sequenced: CD4+ T cells from PBMCs. This receptor was obtained from a human donor with Susac syndrome. The CDR3 reads CASSFGPSNQPQHF. The DNA of the CDR3 is TGTGCCAGCAGCTTCGGGCCTAGCAATCAGCCCCAGCATTTT.